Listed below are T cell receptor beta chains from one sample, sequenced in a study of lymphopenia after photon versus proton radiotherapy. The assay was immunoSEQ multiplex PCR, and TCRdb's table has in-frame clones only and misses some. The sample shows around 150,000 clones, 75% to 90% of them seen only once. The sample consisted of peripheral blood, taken from a patient treated with photon-based radiotherapy. These TCRs come from a man in his fifties with gastric cancer. Both conserved end residues are part of each CDR3. The order of the fields is V gene, CDR3 protein.

>TRBV5-1
CASSLGLAKNIQYF
>TRBV11-2
CASSSVRTSGRDIGELFF
>TRBV19
CASSITGTSVVGQFF
>TRBV5-1
CASSLGHPGEKLFF
>TRBV27
CASSFRDQPQHF
>TRBV5-5
CASSLGGRGGKEKLFF
>TRBV7-2
CASSSLGTTGRLFF
>TRBV29-1
CSVGTGGGTEAFF
>TRBV29-1
CSVVPGHTEAFF
>TRBV7-8
CASSARQRLAGILNTQYF
>TRBV27
CATARQGLNEKLFF
>TRBV9
CASRRQGGGSGYTF
>TRBV27
CASSPRGGNYGYTF
>TRBV5-1
CASSLRQGSDTQYF
>TRBV2
CASSREGARSNQPQHF
>TRBV28
CASSGQTGVSQPQHF
>TRBV2
CASRQGAYNEQFF
>TRBV6-5
CASSSPRGMHEQYF
>TRBV7-9
CASSSLGQGDGEQFF
>TRBV6-4
CASKGGYEQYF